This T cell receptor (beta chain) stems from a study of cytomegalovirus exposure and HLA in healthy donors. Points from the study as a whole: Solely CMV serostatus was available to characterize immune exposure.

A word on this clone: The antigen is not known.

60 Vbeta and 13 Jbeta primers were used in PCR. Profiled with immunoSEQ multiplex PCR; TCRdb holds only in-frame clones, not every one. Among about 73,000 clones listed, around 80% were seen once. Between the trimmed V and J ends, which lost 2 bases and 3 bases, there was a span of 11 bases. The CDR3 is made up of 15 amino acids. CDR1 and CDR2 from the germline V gene are SGHTA and FQGNSA. J is TRBJ1-5 and V is TRBV7-2, with a possible D match to TRBD1 (6 bases). The receptor was isolated from a male donor in good health and CMV-seronegative. Sequencing was done on a sample of PBMCs. The CDR3 region has the DNA TGTGCCAGCAGCTTACGGAAGGGGGACAATCAGCCCCAGCATTTT. Translated, it gives CASSLRKGDNQPQHF.